This TCR beta chain stems from a study of blood T cell repertoires in COVID-19. Study information: Samples of COVID-19 (acute and convalescent) were obtained from the United States, Italy and Spain.

Germline CDR1 and CDR2: MDHEN and SYDVKM. The V end was cut by 6 bases, the J end by 2 bases, with 11 bases between. The CDR3 totals 13 residues. Authors' data handling: Counts of nucleated cells, estimated from reference gene primer amplification, were obtained. TCRdb's table, derived via immunoSEQ multiplex PCR, lists solely in-frame clones and lacks some. V, J and clone size derive from that table, while D and trimming were established from the DNA sequence. The table records 95,000 to 150,000 clones, 85% to 90% of them present only once. J is TRBJ2-7 and V is TRBV28, with a possible D match to TRBD1 (6 bases). Sequencing was carried out using peripheral blood. This receptor was identified in a man between 65 and 80 years old with active or convalescent COVID-19. CDR3 amino acids: CASSRGFPYEQYF. In DNA form, the CDR3 reads TGTGCCAGCAGCAGGGGTTTCCCCTACGAGCAGTACTTC.